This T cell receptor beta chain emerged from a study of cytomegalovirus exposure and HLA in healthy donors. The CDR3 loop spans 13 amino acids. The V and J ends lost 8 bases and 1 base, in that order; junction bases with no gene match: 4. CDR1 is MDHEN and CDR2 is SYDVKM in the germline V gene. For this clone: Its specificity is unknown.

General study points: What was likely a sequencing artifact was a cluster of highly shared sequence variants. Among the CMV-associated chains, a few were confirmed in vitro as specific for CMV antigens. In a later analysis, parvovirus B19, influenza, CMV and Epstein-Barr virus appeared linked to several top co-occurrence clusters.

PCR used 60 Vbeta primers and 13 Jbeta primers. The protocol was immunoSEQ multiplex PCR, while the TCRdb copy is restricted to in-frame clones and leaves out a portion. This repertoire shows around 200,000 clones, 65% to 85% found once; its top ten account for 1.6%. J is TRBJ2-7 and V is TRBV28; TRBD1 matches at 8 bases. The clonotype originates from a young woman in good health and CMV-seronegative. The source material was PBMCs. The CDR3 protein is CASSDRGSYEQYF. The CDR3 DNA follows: TGTGCCAGCTCAGACAGGGGTTCCTACGAGCAGTACTTC.